These 10 T cell receptor beta chains came from one sample sequenced in a study of blood T cell repertoires in COVID-19. Some clones are missing from TCRdb's copy, which holds only in-frame ones; the method was immunoSEQ multiplex PCR. This sample has 110,000 or so clones, with more than 60% found just once. Sample: peripheral blood. These receptors all stem from a man aged 45 to 65 with acute or convalescent COVID-19.

This sequence joins TRBV12-3 or TRBV12-4 and TRBJ1-2; 11 positions agree with TRBD1. The CDR3 spans 12 residues. The V gene end was trimmed by 6 bases and the J gene end by 7 bases; junction bases not matched to a gene: 1. This chain's CDR3 is CASRDRGLGYTF. In DNA, the CDR3 is TGTGCCAGCAGGGACAGGGGGCTTGGCTACACCTTC.

Only one count was recorded for this clone. This chain joins TRBV20-1 and TRBJ2-7; 9 bases align to TRBD1. CDR3 length equals 16 residues. Germline V lookup: CDR1 DFQATT, CDR2 SNEGSKA (reference sequence). V gave up 3 bases and J gave up 4 bases; unmatched junction bases: 13. In DNA form, the CDR3 reads TGCAGTGCTAGTTCCACCTGGGACAGGGAGATTTACGAGCAGTACTTC. Translated: CSASSTWDREIYEQYF.

This clone was picked up one time. V and J are TRBV27 and TRBJ1-5; D uncertain. Germline V CDR1 and CDR2: MNHEY, SMNVEV (reference sequence). With 5 bases removed from V and 0 bases from J, the gap between germline ends came to 17 bases. The CDR3 totals 17 residues. In DNA, the CDR3 is TGTGCCAGCAGTGAAAACGGGATTTATCTTAGCAATCAGCCCCAGCATTTT. It yields the protein CASSENGIYLSNQPQHF.

V usage is TRBV18 and J usage is TRBJ2-3, with 14 bases matching TRBD2. Germline loops: CDR1 KGHSH, CDR2 LQKENI. The CDR3 has 17 residues. V trimming: 3 bases; J trimming: 1 base; junction bases outside the gene matches: 3. The CDR3 DNA is TGTGCCAGCTCACCCGGGACTAGCGGGAGTGGCACAGATACGCAGTATTTT. Translated, it gives CASSPGTSGSGTDTQYF.

This clone was recorded a few times. The chain carries TRBV28 and TRBJ1-5; the match to TRBD1 covers 7 bases. Germline CDR1 reads MDHEN; CDR2 reads SYDVKM. Losses at the gene ends were 6 bases for V and 0 bases for J; bases not matched to a gene: 11. The CDR3 has 17 residues. The CDR3 coding sequence is TGTGCCAGCAGCCATGGACAGGTTTACGATAGCAATCAGCCCCAGCATTTT. This encodes CASSHGQVYDSNQPQHF.

This clone appeared a single time. The chain links TRBV6-1 to TRBJ2-3, with a possible D match to TRBD2 (6 bases). V lost 3 bases and J 1 base, leaving 17 bases between the germline ends. This CDR3 has 17 residues. Germline CDR1 reads MNHNS; CDR2 reads SASEGT. In DNA, the CDR3 is TGTGCCAGCAGTGAGCGGGGTAATCCGTCGGGCACAGATACGCAGTATTTT. It codes for CASSERGNPSGTDTQYF.

There are a few counts of this clone. The chain joins TRBV6-5 to TRBJ2-7, with no clear D. The germline V gene has CDR1 MNHEY and CDR2 SVGAGI. The CDR3 has 10 amino acids. The CDR3 region has the DNA TGTGCTAGTGTCGACTACGAGCAGTACTTC. This gives the protein CASVDYEQYF.

The chain joins TRBV19 to TRBJ2-2; possibly TRBD1 for D (5 bases). CDR3 length: 13 residues. V dropped 4 bases and J dropped 8 bases, with 11 bases sitting between them. The germline V gene encodes CDR1 LNHDA and CDR2 SQIVND (reference sequence). CDR3 loop: CASSTTERGELFF. CDR3 bases: TGTGCCAGTAGTACGACAGAGAGGGGGGAGCTGTTTTTT.

J is TRBJ1-6 and V is TRBV5-5; D call uncertain. The CDR3 extends over 15 amino acids. V was cut by 4 bases and J by 10 bases, with 18 bases left in between. CDR1 SGHKS and CDR2 YYEKEE come from the germline V gene (reference sequence). The CDR3 protein is CASSPEWNHLSPLHF. Here the CDR3 DNA reads TGTGCCAGCAGCCCGGAGTGGAACCATTTGTCACCCCTCCACTTT.

The V and J genes are TRBV4-2 and TRBJ2-2, with D perhaps matching TRBD1 (5 bases). Germline CDR1 and CDR2: LGHNA and YNFKEQ. The CDR3 is 17 amino acids. V was shortened by 0 bases and J by 6 bases, with 17 bases between the two germline ends. The CDR3 loop is CASSQEILGLGAGELFF. Here the CDR3 DNA reads TGTGCCAGCAGCCAAGAGATTTTGGGGCTTGGCGCCGGGGAGCTGTTTTTT.